This T cell receptor (beta chain) was profiled in a study of cytomegalovirus exposure and HLA in healthy donors. The overall study: In an early release, HLA-typed donors contributed approximately 80 million unique TCR sequences. Across 350 to 500 genotyped donors, about 81% landed in the Caucasian-associated ancestry cluster.

The CDR3 loop spans 16 amino acids. The J segment lost 0 bases and the V segment lost 5 bases, leaving 5 bases of the junction unmatched. The germline V gene encodes CDR1 SEHNR and CDR2 FQNEAQ (reference sequence). About this clone itself: Its antigen remains unidentified.

Study-wide points: The study put about 180 TCR beta chains on its list as cytomegalovirus-associated. In vitro, a few CMV-associated chains proved specific for CMV antigens.

In the PCR, 60 Vbeta and 13 Jbeta primers were used. The method was immunoSEQ multiplex PCR; TCRdb's version includes in-frame clones alone and lacks a portion of them. The sample gives more than 100,000 clones, 63% of which show up once; approximately 9.1% is in the top ten. The sequence was collected from a man aged 40-49 years in good health and CMV-seropositive. This sequence joins TRBV7-9 and TRBJ2-2; 8 bases match TRBD1. Sample: PBMCs. CDR3 amino acids: CASSQRQGTNTGELFF. The CDR3 DNA is TGTGCCAGCAGCCAACGACAGGGGACGAACACCGGGGAGCTGTTTTTT.